This T cell receptor beta chain was observed in a study of shared clonotypes between healthy human individuals. Study-wide results and limits: The generation probabilities recorded for non-shared clonotypes fell below those of clonotypes shared by all four donors. Rarefaction analysis demonstrated incomplete sorted-subset sequencing notwithstanding large depth.

When replicate PCRs were run on sorted subsets, they used around 200 ng DNA, some 30,000 T cell genomes. Method: immunoSEQ multiplex PCR; TCRdb's copy keeps in-frame clones and lacks some. Among 2.3 million or so clones listed, 90% to 95% were seen once. Splitting the CD4+ cells yielded a CD45RA+ naive subset and a CD45RA-negative memory subset. In the case of this clone: What it binds is unknown.

The material sequenced was naive CD4+ T cells from PBMCs. This sample's subset: CD45RA+ positively selected. The clonotype comes from a man between 18 and 35 years old in good health. Some clones in this sample may be carry-over from other donors' samples.

The CDR3 DNA sequence: TGCGCCAGTACATGGGGAAGCTCCTATAATTCACCCCTCCACTTT. This gives the protein CASTWGSSYNSPLHF. The V call is TRBV5-1, the J call TRBJ1-6; no reliable D call. CDR1 and CDR2 from the germline V gene are SGHRS and YFSETQ. V was cut by 8 bases and J by 0 bases, with 12 bases left in between. The CDR3 sequence is 15 residues long.